This T cell receptor beta chain was sequenced during a study of tumor and adjacent non-tumor tissue in lung cancer. Study context: The cohort had approximately 13 adenocarcinoma, a couple of squamous cell and 1 small cell patients. Patients were aged roughly 30 to 76, some 10 men and roughly five women, stage I to III. Regarding the study as a whole: Significantly higher TCR diversity was found in tumor than normal lung. Tumor TCR diversity, when higher, was linked to shorter survival.

Germline V gene sequence: CDR1 SQVTM, CDR2 ANQGSEA. This CDR3 is built from 15 residues. Trimming took off 2 bases at V and 1 base at J, with 15 bases between the two ends. About this clonotype itself: Its specificity is not known.

TCRbeta libraries were built with three rounds of nested PCR, modified from ARM-PCR. TCRdb fed the multiplex PCR reads into MiXCR, producing one record per CDR3 protein. The repertoire holds about 110,000 distinct CDR3 sequences, with roughly 75% as singletons. The template was RNA from unsorted bulk tissue. Sequencing was performed on lung tumor tissue. The source of this sequence is a woman aged 55 to 70 with non-small cell lung cancer. J is TRBJ2-7 and V is TRBV29-1; D is unresolved. Written as DNA, the CDR3 is TGCAGCGTTGAATTCCGACAAGAGGCTTCCTACGAGCAGTACTTC. Its translation: CSVEFRQEASYEQYF.